Reported below is one TCR beta chain. The data belong to a study of blood T cells in healthy people across ages. Using a J-beta primer mix together with a sample-barcoded 5' primer, a second PCR was run for roughly 7 to 12 cycles. TCRdb passed the 5' RACE reads through MiXCR, listing each CDR3 protein once. The sample yields about 760,000 distinct CDR3 sequences, approximately 60% seen once. CDR1 and CDR2 (germline): SEHNR, FQNEAQ (reference sequence). V lost 3 bases to trimming and J lost 5 bases, with 18 bases between them. The length of the CDR3 is 16 residues. This receptor was taken from a middle-aged man in good health. The sequenced material came from blood. This sequence joins TRBV7-9 and TRBJ2-3, with D uncertain. The CDR3 region has the DNA TGTGCCAGCAGCTTCGGACCGGGTACACGTGTAGATACGCAGTATTTT. Protein: CASSFGPGTRVDTQYF.